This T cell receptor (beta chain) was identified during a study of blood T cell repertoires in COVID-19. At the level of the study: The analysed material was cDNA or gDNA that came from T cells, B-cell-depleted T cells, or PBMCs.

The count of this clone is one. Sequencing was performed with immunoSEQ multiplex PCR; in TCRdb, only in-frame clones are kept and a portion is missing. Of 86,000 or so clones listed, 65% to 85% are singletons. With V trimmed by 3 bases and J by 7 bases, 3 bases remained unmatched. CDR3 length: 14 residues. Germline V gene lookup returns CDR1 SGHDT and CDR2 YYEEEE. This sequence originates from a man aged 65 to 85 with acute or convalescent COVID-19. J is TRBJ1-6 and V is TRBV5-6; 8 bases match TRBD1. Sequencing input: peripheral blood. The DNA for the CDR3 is TGTGCCAGCAGCTCGGGACAGGCAAATTCACCCCTCCACTTT. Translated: CASSSGQANSPLHF.